One and the same sample provided the 9 T cell receptor beta chains below, sequenced in a study of response to subunit inactivated influenza vaccine. TCRdb reprocessed the RT-PCR reads with MiXCR, giving one entry per CDR3 protein. This repertoire shows 700,000 to 800,000 distinct CDR3 sequences, about 18% found once; its top ten account for under 13%. The sequencing used PBMCs from blood, collected more than 4 days after vaccination. Source of these receptors: a man over 45 who received an inactivated influenza vaccine.

This clonotype appeared a few times. The chain links TRBV6-1 to TRBJ2-5; 7 nucleotides match TRBD2. The CDR3 consists of 14 residues. V lost 6 bases to trimming and J lost 4 bases; unmatched junction nucleotides: 8. Looked up from germline, CDR1 is MNHNS and CDR2 is SASEGT. CDR3 nucleotide sequence: TGTGCCAGCAGCGGGGGAGGGAATGGAGAGACCCAGTACTTC. This codes for CASSGGGNGETQYF.

V and J are TRBV7-8 and TRBJ2-1; perhaps TRBD2 as D (6 bases). The CDR3 runs 15 residues. Germline values: CDR1 SGHVS, CDR2 FQNEAQ. Deletions cut 6 bases from V and 8 bases from J, with 20 bases between. CDR3 coding DNA: TGTGCCAGCAGTTACGGGAGAGGAGGGTGGTATGAGCAGTTCTTC. Protein sequence: CASSYGRGGWYEQFF.

The V and J genes are TRBV20-1 and TRBJ2-3, with 11 positions matching TRBD2. CDR3 size: 17 residues. The J segment lost 2 bases and the V segment lost 2 bases, leaving 9 bases of the junction unmatched. CDR1 DFQATT and CDR2 SNEGSKA come from the germline V gene (reference sequence). This CDR3 reads CSARLWSSGRATDTQYF. The CDR3 DNA is TGCAGTGCTAGACTATGGAGTAGCGGGAGGGCCACAGATACGCAGTATTTT.

As concerns this clonotype: Since a much larger clone is just one base distant, this may be a read error. The rearrangement uses TRBV29-1 and TRBJ2-5, with 8 bases lining up with TRBD1. The CDR3 contains 15 residues. J was trimmed by 5 bases and V by 7 bases; bases with no gene match: 15. CDR1 is SQVTM, CDR2 ANQGSEA, per germline. CDR3 sequence (DNA): TGCAGCGCAGAAGACAGGGGCCAGGTCCCGGAGACCCAGTACTTC. It is translated as CSAEDRGQVPETQYF. Full variable domain (missing parts from reference TRBV29-1 and TRBJ2-5): SAVISQKPSRDICQRGTSLTIQCQVDSQVTMMFWYRQQPGQSLTLIATANQGSEATYESGFVIDKFPISRPNLTFSTLTVSNMSPEDSSIYLCSAEDRGQVPETQYFGPGTRLLVL.

V and J are TRBV29-1 and TRBJ1-4; 8 bases align to TRBD1. CDR3 length: 11 residues. Germline values: CDR1 SQVTM, CDR2 ANQGSEA. The V gene end was trimmed by 4 bases and the J gene end by 16 bases; junction bases not matched to a gene: 8. For the CDR3, the DNA is TGCAGCGTTGGGGAAGGACAGGGCCAGTTTTTT. This translates into CSVGEGQGQFF. Full variable domain (missing parts from reference TRBV29-1 and TRBJ1-4): SAVISQKPSRDICQRGTSLTIQCQVDSQVTMMFWYRQQPGQSLTLIATANQGSEATYESGFVIDKFPISRPNLTFSTLTVSNMSPEDSSIYLCSVGEGQGQFFGSGTQLSVL.

The CDR3 is CASSQATGSNEQFF. Written as DNA, the CDR3 is TGTGCCAGCAGCCAGGCCACCGGAAGCAATGAGCAGTTCTTC. This chain connects TRBV4-2 to TRBJ2-1, with D hard to call. Germline V gene data show CDR1 as LGHNA and CDR2 as YNFKEQ. The CDR3 length is 14 residues. The germline V and J ends were trimmed by 3 bases and 6 bases, with 12 bases remaining between them.

This clonotype was observed a few times. The gene calls are TRBV7-9 and TRBJ2-7; D uncertain. Germline V gene sequence: CDR1 SEHNR, CDR2 FQNEAQ (reference sequence). Trimming took off 2 bases at V and 0 bases at J, with 11 bases between the two ends. This CDR3 is 15 amino acids long. In nucleotides, the CDR3 is TGTGCCAGCAGCTTATGGGCTCGGCGCTCCTACGAGCAGTACTTC. This encodes CASSLWARRSYEQYF.

This clonotype was seen more than once but under ten times. The rearrangement uses TRBV5-5 and TRBJ1-4; 7 bases are shared with TRBD1. CDR3 length equals 15 residues. V trimming: 3 bases; J trimming: 8 bases; junction bases outside the gene matches: 10. Germline loops: CDR1 SGHKS, CDR2 YYEKEE (reference sequence). In DNA, the CDR3 is TGTGCCAGCAGCTCGACCGGGACAGTTTCCGAAAAACTGTTTTTT. Its translation is CASSSTGTVSEKLFF.

This clonotype has a count of ten or more. The rearrangement links TRBV12-3 or TRBV12-4 to TRBJ2-2; the match to TRBD2 covers 12 bases. Trimming removed 5 bases from V and 7 bases from J; junction bases left unmatched: 2. This CDR3 comprises 14 residues. CDR3 loop: CASSRTSGNGELFF. For the CDR3, the DNA is TGTGCCAGCAGTCGGACTAGCGGGAACGGGGAGCTGTTTTTT.